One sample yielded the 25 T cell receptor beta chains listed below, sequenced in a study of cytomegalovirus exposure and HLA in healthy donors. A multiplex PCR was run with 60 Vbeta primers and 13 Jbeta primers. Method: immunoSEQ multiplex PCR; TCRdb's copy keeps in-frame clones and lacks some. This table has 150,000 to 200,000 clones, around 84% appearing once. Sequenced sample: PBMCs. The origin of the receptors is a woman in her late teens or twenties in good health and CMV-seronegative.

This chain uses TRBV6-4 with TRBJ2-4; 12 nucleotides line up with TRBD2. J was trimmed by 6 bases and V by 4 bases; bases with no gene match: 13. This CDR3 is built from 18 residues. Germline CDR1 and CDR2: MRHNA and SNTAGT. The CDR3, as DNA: TGTGCCAGCAGTGGCCCATTACGACTAGCGGGAGAAGGAAACATTCAGTACTTC. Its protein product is CASSGPLRLAGEGNIQYF.

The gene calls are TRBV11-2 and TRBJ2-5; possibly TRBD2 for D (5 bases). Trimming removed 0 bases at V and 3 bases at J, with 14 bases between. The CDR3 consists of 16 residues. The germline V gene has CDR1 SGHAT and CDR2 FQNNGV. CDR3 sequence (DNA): TGTGCCAGCAGCTTAGATTCATGGGGAGAAAAAGAGACCCAGTACTTC. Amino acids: CASSLDSWGEKETQYF.

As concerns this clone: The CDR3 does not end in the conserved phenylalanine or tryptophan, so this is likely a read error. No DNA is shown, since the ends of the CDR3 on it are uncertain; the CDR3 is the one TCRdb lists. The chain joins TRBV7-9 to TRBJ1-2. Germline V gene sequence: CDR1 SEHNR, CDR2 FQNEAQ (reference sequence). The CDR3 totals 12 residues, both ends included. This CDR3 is CASSSGGEGLAS.

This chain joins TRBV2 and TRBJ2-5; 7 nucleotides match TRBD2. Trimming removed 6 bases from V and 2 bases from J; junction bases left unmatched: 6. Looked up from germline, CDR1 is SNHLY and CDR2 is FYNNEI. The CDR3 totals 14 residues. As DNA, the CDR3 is TGTGCCAGCAGGGGGGGGTGGAGACAAGAGACCCAGTACTTC. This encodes CASRGGWRQETQYF.

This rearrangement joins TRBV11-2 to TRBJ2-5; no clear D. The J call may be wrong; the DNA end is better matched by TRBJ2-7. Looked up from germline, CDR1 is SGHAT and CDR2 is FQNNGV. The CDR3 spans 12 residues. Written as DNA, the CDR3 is TGTGCCAGCAGCCCCCCCTCCTACGAGCAGTACTTC. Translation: CASSPPSYEQYF.

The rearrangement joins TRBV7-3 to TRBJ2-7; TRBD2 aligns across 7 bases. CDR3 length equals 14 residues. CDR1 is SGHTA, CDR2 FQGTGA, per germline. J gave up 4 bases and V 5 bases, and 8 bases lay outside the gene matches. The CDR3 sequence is CASSPQAGVYEQYF. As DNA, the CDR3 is TGTGCCAGCAGCCCGCAGGCGGGGGTTTACGAGCAGTACTTC.

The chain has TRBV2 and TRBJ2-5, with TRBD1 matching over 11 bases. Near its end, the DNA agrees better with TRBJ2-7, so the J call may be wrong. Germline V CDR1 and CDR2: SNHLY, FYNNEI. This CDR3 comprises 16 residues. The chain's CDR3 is CASKGPSDRGLYEQYF. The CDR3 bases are TGTGCCAGCAAAGGCCCCTCGGACAGGGGGCTATACGAGCAGTACTTC.

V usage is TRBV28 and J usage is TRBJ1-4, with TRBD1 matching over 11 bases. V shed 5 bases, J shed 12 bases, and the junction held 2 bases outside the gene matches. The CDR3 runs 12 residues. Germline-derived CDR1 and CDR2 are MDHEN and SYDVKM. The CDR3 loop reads CASSRTGGELFF. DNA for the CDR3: TGTGCCAGCAGTCGGACAGGGGGCGAACTGTTTTTT.

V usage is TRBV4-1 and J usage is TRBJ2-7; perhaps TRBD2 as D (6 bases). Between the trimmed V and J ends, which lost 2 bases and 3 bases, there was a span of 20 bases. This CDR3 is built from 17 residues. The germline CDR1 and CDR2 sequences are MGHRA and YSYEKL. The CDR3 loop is CASSQSRRSGVGYEQYF. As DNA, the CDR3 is TGCGCCAGCAGCCAATCCCGTCGTTCGGGGGTCGGCTACGAGCAGTACTTC.

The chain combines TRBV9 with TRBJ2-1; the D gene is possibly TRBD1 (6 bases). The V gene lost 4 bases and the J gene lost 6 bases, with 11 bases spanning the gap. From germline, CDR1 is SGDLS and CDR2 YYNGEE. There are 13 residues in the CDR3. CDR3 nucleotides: TGTGCCAGCAGCCCTTGGGGGCGCAATGAGCAGTTCTTC. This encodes CASSPWGRNEQFF.

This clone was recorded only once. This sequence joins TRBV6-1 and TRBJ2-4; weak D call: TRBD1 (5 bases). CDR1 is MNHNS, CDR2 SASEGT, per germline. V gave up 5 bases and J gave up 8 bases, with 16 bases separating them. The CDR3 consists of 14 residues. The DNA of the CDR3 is TGTGCCAGCAGTCTCAAGGGGCAAGGGGACATTCAGTACTTC. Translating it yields CASSLKGQGDIQYF.

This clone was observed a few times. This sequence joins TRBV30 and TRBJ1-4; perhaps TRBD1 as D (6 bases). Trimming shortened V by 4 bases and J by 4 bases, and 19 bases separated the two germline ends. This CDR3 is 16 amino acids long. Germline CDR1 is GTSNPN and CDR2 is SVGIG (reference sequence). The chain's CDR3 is CAWTRGGARGNEKLFF. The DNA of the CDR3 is TGTGCCTGGACCCGCGGGGGGGCGCGGGGTAATGAAAAACTGTTTTTT.

DNA for the CDR3: TGTGCCAGCAGTTCCCCGACTGTTAACTATGGCTACACCTTC. Residues: CASSSPTVNYGYTF. The V gene is TRBV6-5, the J gene TRBJ1-2; no firm D call. Trimming stripped 4 bases from V and 1 base from J, with 10 bases between. Germline assignment: CDR1 MNHEY and CDR2 SVGAGI. CDR3 size: 14 residues.

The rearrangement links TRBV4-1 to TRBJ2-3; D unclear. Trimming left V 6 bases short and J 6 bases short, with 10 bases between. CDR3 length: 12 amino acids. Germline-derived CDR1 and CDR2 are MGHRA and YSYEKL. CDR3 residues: CASSSPQDTQYF. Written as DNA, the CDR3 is TGCGCCAGCAGTTCGCCCCAGGATACGCAGTATTTT.

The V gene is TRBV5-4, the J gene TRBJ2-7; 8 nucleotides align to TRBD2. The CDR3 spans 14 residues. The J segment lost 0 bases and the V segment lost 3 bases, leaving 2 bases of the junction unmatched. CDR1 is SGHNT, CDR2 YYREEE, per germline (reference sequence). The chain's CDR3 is CASSSSGSSYEQYF. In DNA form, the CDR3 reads TGTGCCAGCAGCTCCAGCGGGAGCTCCTACGAGCAGTACTTC.

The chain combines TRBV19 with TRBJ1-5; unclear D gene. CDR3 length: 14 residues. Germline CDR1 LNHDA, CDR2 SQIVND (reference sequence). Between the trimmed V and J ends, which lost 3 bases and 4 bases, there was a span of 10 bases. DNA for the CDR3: TGTGCCAGTAGTATCGGTATCTCAAATCAGCCCCAGCATTTT. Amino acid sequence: CASSIGISNQPQHF.

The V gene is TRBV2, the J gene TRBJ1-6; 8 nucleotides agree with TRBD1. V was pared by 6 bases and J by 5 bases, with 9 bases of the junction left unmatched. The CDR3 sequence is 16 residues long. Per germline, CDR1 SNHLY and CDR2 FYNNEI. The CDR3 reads CASRPAGGNNNSPLHF. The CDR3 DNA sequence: TGTGCCAGCAGACCCGCAGGGGGCAACAATAATTCACCCCTCCACTTT.

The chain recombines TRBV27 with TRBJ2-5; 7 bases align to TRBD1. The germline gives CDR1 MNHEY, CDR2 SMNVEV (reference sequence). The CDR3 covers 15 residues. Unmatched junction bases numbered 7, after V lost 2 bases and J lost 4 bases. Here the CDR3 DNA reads TGTGCCAGCAGTTTAGCAGGGGGTGGGATAGAGACCCAGTACTTC. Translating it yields CASSLAGGGIETQYF.

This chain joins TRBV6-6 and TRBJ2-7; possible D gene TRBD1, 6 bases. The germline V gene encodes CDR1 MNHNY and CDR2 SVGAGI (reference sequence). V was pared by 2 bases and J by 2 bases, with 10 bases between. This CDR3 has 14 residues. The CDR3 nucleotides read TGTGCCAGCAGTTACGGGACAATGGCCTACGAGCAGTACTTC. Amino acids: CASSYGTMAYEQYF.

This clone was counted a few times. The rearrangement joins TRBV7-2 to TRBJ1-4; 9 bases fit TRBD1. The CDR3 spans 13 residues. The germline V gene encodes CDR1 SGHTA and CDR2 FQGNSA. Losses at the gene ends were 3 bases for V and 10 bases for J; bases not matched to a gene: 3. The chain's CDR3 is CASSFSQGAKLFF. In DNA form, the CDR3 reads TGTGCCAGCAGCTTCTCACAGGGGGCAAAACTGTTTTTT.

The CDR3, as DNA: TGTGCCAGCAGCTCGGGGCGACTAGCGGATTACGAGCAGTACTTC. Translated, it gives CASSSGRLADYEQYF. The rearrangement uses TRBV5-4 and TRBJ2-7, with 9 bases matching TRBD2. Germline CDR1 reads SGHNT; CDR2 reads YYREEE (reference sequence). This CDR3 is built from 15 residues. The V and J ends lost 3 bases and 4 bases, in that order; junction bases with no gene match: 8.

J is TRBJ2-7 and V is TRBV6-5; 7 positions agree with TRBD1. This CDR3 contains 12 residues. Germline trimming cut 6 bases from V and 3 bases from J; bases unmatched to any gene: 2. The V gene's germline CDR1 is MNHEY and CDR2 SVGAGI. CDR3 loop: CASRRQGYEQYF. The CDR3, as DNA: TGTGCCAGCAGGAGACAGGGCTACGAGCAGTACTTC.

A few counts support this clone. CDR3 DNA sequence: TGTGCCAGCAGCTTTTTCTCCCACAGGGGTTTTTCTGGCTACACCTTC. Protein sequence: CASSFFSHRGFSGYTF. The V gene is TRBV7-8, the J gene TRBJ1-2; 7 positions match TRBD1. The CDR3 extends over 16 amino acids. Trimming removed 3 bases from V and 7 bases from J; junction bases left unmatched: 14. Germline assignment: CDR1 SGHVS and CDR2 FQNEAQ.

This CDR3 is CAIGTTGGSYEQYF. In nucleotides, the CDR3 is TGTGCCATCGGAACCACAGGGGGCTCCTACGAGCAGTACTTC. The genes are TRBV10-3 and TRBJ2-7; 8 bases line up with TRBD1. V shed 8 bases and J 0 bases; nucleotides not matched to a gene: 6. CDR3 length: 14 residues. Per germline, CDR1 ENHRY and CDR2 SYGVKD.

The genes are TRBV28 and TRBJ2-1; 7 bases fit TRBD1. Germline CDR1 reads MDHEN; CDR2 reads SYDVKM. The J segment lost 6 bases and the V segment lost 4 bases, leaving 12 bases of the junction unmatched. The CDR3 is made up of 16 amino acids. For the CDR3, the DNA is TGTGCCAGCAGTTCGGCGAAGGGGGCGCTGGGCAATGAGCAGTTCTTC. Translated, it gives CASSSAKGALGNEQFF.